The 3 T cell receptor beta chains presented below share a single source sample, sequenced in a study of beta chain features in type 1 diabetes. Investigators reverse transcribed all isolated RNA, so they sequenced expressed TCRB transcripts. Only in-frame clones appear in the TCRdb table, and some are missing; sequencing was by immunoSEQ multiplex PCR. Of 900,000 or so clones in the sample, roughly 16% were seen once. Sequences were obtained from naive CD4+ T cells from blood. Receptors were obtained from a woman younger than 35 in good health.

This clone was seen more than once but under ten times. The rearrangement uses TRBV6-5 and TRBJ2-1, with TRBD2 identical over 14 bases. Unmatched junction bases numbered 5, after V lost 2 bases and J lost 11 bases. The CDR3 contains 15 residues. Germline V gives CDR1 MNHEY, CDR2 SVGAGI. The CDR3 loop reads CASSYGTSGSGQQFF. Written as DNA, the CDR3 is TGTGCCAGCAGTTACGGGACTAGCGGGAGTGGTCAGCAGTTCTTC.

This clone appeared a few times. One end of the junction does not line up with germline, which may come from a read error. The CDR3 sequence is CASSQDEVLGTAF. The CDR3 coding sequence is TGTGCCAGCAGCCAAGATGAAGTTTTAGGAACCGCCTTC. This chain joins TRBV4-2 and TRBJ1-2; D is ambiguous. The CDR3 covers 13 residues. Germline V lookup: CDR1 LGHNA, CDR2 YNFKEQ.

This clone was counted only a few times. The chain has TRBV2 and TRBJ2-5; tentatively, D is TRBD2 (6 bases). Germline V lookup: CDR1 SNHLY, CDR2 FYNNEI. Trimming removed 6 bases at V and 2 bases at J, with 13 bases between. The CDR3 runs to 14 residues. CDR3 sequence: CASRERAGQETQYF. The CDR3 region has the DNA TGTGCCAGCAGGGAGCGGGCAGGGCAAGAGACCCAGTACTTC.